In this sample, the clone carrying this T cell receptor (beta chain) turned up a few times. TCRdb re-called the 5' RACE reads through MiXCR, storing one row per CDR3 protein. The table lists roughly 500,000 distinct CDR3 sequences, approximately 20% of them singletons. The entry originates in a study of T-cell memory formation after mild COVID-19. Germline V gives CDR1 DFQATT, CDR2 SNEGSKA (reference sequence). Trimming removed 2 bases from V and 2 bases from J, with 16 bases in between. This CDR3 has 15 residues. This clonotype originated in an adult woman who had mild COVID-19 (a few samples of this study predate the infection). Cell type and time point are not known. Material: PBMCs or a T cell subset sorted from them (not recorded which). The chain has TRBV20-1 and TRBJ2-7, with D possibly TRBD2 on 5 matching bases. Here the CDR3 reads CSARTDRRRPYEQYF. DNA of the CDR3: TGCAGTGCTAGAACCGATCGGAGGAGGCCCTACGAGCAGTACTTC.